This entry features one T cell receptor (beta chain) sequence. Its antigen is undetermined. Germline lookup yields CDR1 SEHNR and CDR2 FQNEAQ (reference sequence). The length of the CDR3 is 14 residues. V lost 2 bases, J lost 6 bases, and 6 bases stayed unmatched. This sample was included in a study of post-analysis software for immune sequencing data. Unique-molecular-identifier-tagged TCR beta cDNA libraries were used. The authors obtained roughly 0.5 million cDNA molecules from approximately 1 to 10 million T cells. TCRdb reprocessed the PCR reads via MiXCR and lists one record per CDR3 protein. Counted here are 750,000 to 950,000 distinct CDR3 sequences, 53% occurring once; the ten biggest clones make up about 4.5%. General study results and limits: Patients had higher frequencies than controls of five TRBV segments, including TRBV5-6, TRBV5-1 and TRBV20-1. Under F measure analysis, samples from one preparation batch co-clustered strongly. Multiple sclerosis patients showed significantly lower normalized Chao1 diversity than controls did.

The sequenced material came from blood. This chain uses TRBV7-9 with TRBJ2-7, with 8 bases that match TRBD2. This sequence originates from a girl between 5 and 17 years old with multiple sclerosis. The CDR3 spells CASSLQRGSSEQYF. The DNA for the CDR3 is TGTGCCAGCAGCTTACAGCGGGGGTCCAGCGAGCAGTACTTC.